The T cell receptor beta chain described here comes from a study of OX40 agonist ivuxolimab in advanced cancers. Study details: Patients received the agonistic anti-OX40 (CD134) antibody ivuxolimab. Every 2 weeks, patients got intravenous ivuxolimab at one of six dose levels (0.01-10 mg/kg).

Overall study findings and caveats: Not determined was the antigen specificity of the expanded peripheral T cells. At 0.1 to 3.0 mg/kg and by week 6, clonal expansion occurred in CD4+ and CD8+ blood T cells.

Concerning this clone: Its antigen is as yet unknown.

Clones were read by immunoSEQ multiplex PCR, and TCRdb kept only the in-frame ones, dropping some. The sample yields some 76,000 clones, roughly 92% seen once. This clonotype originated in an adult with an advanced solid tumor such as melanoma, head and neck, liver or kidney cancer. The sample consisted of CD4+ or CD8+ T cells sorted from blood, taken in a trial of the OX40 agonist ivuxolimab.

The CDR3: CASSPGRGFDEQFF. The CDR3 DNA reads as TGTGCCAGCAGCCCCGGGAGAGGGTTCGATGAGCAGTTCTTC. The chain uses TRBV4-2 and TRBJ2-1, with D perhaps matching TRBD2 (6 bases). The CDR3 length is 14 residues. The V end was cut by 4 bases, the J end by 8 bases, with 15 bases between. Germline V gene data show CDR1 as LGHNA and CDR2 as YNFKEQ.